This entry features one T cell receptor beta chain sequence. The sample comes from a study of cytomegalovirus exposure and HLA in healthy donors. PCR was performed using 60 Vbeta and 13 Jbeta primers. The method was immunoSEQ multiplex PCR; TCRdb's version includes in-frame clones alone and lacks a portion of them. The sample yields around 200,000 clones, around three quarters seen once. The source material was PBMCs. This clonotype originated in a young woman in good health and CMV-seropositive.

CDR3 sequence: CASSGDTYNEQFF. The CDR3 bases are TGTGCCAGCAGTGGGGACACCTACAATGAGCAGTTCTTC. The chain carries TRBV6-5 and TRBJ2-1; D possibly corresponds to TRBD1 (6 bases). CDR1 is MNHEY and CDR2 is SVGAGI in the germline V gene. The V end was cut by 5 bases, the J end by 2 bases, with 7 bases between. This CDR3 is 13 amino acids long.